This TCR beta chain is from a study of T cell responses to AZD1222 COVID-19 vaccine. Sequencing was performed with immunoSEQ multiplex PCR; in TCRdb, only in-frame clones are kept and a portion is missing. The sample carries tens of thousands of clones, 86% recorded once. A word on this clone: Antigen unknown.

The germline gives CDR1 LNHDA, CDR2 SQIVND (reference sequence). There are 15 residues in the CDR3. The ends were cut back, 1 base at V and 1 base at J, with 11 bases in the middle. The study, taken as a whole, reports: All repertoire sampling was performed exclusively after the peak T cell response. Mapped onto spike, vaccine-associated CD4 TCRs spanned it and were dominant at 160-218 and 743-854.

The chain has TRBV19 and TRBJ2-7; possibly TRBD1 or TRBD2 for D (5 bases each). The TCR comes from an adult in good health. This sample comprised peripheral blood, obtained on day 0 of AZD1222 vaccination. The CDR3 sequence is CASSIARDGSYEQYF. The CDR3 nucleotides read TGTGCCAGTAGTATAGCCAGGGACGGATCCTACGAGCAGTACTTC.